The present T cell receptor (beta chain) was sequenced within a study of shared clonotypes between healthy human individuals. Study details: For every donor, three CD4 naive, three CD4 memory, two CD8 naive and one CD8 memory plates were used. General observations from the study: Naive subsets tended to show greater estimated richness than memory subsets.

Trimming removed 6 bases at V and 9 bases at J, with 14 bases between. CDR1 and CDR2 (germline): LNHDA, SQIVND (reference sequence). This CDR3 has 12 amino acids. This clone showed up just a few times. Its antigen is unidentified. Samples underwent the assay at deep level. It was 200 to 250 ng DNA, 25,000 to 35,000 T cell genomes, that sorted-subset replicate PCRs used. TCRdb keeps only in-frame clones here, not all; method: immunoSEQ multiplex PCR. Among fewer than 2.5 million clones listed, 93% were seen once. V and J are TRBV19 and TRBJ1-2, with a weak D call TRBD1 (6 bases). This sequence was found in a man aged 18 to 30 in good health. Some clones in this sample may be carry-over from other donors' samples. The source material was naive CD4+ T cells from PBMCs. Specified subset: CD45RA+ positively selected. CDR3 nucleotides: TGTGCCAGTAGCCCCCGGCGGGACAGCTACACCTTC. Translating it yields CASSPRRDSYTF.